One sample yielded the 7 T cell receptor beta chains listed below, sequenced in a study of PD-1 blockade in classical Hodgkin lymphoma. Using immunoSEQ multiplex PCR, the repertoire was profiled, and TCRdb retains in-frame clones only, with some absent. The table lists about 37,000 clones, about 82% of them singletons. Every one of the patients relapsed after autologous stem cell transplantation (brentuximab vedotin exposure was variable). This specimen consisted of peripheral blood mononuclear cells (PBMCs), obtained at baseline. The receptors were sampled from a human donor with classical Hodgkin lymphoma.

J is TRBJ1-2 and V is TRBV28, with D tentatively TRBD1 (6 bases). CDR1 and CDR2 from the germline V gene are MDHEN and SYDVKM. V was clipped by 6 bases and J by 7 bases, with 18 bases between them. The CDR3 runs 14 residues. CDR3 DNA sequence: TGTGCCAGCAGCAGCGAGCACGAAGGGGGTGGCTACACCTTC. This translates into CASSSEHEGGGYTF.

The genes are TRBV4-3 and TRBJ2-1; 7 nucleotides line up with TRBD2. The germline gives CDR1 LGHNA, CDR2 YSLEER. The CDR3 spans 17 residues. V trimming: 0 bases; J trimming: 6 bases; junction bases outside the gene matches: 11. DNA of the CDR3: TGCGCCAGCAGCCAAGATATCAGCGGGACCCGAAGCAATGAGCAGTTCTTC. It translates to CASSQDISGTRSNEQFF.

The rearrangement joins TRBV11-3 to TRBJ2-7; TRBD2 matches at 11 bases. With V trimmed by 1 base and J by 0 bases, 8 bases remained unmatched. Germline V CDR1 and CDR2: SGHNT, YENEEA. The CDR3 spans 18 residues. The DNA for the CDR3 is TGTGCCAGCAGCTTAGCCCCGGGACTAGCGGCGAGCTCCTACGAGCAGTACTTC. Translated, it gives CASSLAPGLAASSYEQYF.

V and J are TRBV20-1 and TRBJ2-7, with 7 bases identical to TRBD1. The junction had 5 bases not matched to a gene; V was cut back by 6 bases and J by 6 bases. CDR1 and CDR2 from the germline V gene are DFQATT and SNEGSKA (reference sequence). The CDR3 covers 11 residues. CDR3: CSAQDRVEQYF. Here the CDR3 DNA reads TGCAGTGCGCAAGACAGGGTCGAGCAGTACTTC.

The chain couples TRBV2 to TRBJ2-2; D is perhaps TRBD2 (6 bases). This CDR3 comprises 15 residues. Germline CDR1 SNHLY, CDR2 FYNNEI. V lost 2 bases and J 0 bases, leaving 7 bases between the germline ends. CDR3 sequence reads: CASSEWRANTGELFF. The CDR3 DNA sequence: TGTGCCAGCAGTGAATGGAGGGCGAACACCGGGGAGCTGTTTTTT. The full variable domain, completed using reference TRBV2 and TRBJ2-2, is EPEVTQTPSHQVTQMGQEVILRCVPISNHLYFYWYRQILGQKVEFLVSFYNNEISEKSEIFDDQFSVERPDGSNFTLKIRSTKLEDSAMYFCASSEWRANTGELFFGEGSRLTVL.

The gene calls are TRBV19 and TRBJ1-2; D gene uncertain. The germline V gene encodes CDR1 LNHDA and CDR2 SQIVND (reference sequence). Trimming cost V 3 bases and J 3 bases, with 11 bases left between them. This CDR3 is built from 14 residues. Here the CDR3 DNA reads TGTGCCAGTAGTATTCGGGGAGCTTACTATGGCTACACCTTC. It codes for CASSIRGAYYGYTF.

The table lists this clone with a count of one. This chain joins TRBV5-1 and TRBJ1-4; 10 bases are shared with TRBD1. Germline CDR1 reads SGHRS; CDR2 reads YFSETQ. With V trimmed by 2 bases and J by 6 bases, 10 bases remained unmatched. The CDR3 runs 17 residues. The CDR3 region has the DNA TGCGCCAGCAGCTTTTTGGGAACCGGGACAGGGGATGAAAAACTGTTTTTT. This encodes CASSFLGTGTGDEKLFF. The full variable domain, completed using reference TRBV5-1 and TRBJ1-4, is KAGVTQTPRYLIKTRGQQVTLSCSPISGHRSVSWYQQTPGQGLQFLFEYFSETQRNKGNFPGRFSGRQFSNSRSEMNVSTLELGDSALYLCASSFLGTGTGDEKLFFGSGTQLSVL.